The clone carrying this T cell receptor (beta chain) appeared a few times. Its antigen is unidentified. The data were taken from a study of early T cells in non-severe SARS-CoV-2 infection. At the level of the study: Unsorted whole-blood RNA was sequenced in bulk, leaving chains unpaired. Study-wide points: Database matching using VDJdb favored anti-spike CD8 responses, with private and CD4 specificities left missing.

Individual cDNA molecules received unique molecular identifiers during library preparation. MiXCR, applied by TCRdb to the 5' RACE reads, yields one record per CDR3 protein. The sample lists about 77,000 distinct CDR3 sequences, roughly a sixth occurring once. Trimming pared 0 bases from V and 6 bases from J, leaving 11 bases between. The length of the CDR3 is 14 residues. Germline V lookup: CDR1 SGHRS, CDR2 YFSETQ. The sequence derives from an adult who was a healthcare worker with PCR-confirmed SARS-CoV-2 infection or an uninfected control (not recorded which). The chain uses TRBV5-1 and TRBJ2-3, with D possibly TRBD1 on 5 matching bases. The sample taken for sequencing was whole blood. The CDR3 DNA is TGCGCCAGCAGCTTGGGTGGCTCAGGGGATACGCAGTATTTT. This translates into CASSLGGSGDTQYF. Variable domain in full (rest from reference TRBV5-1 and TRBJ2-3): KAGVTQTPRYLIKTRGQQVTLSCSPISGHRSVSWYQQTPGQGLQFLFEYFSETQRNKGNFPGRFSGRQFSNSRSEMNVSTLELGDSALYLCASSLGGSGDTQYFGPGTRLTVL.